Sequencing of this T cell receptor beta chain was carried out in a study of radiotherapy plus CTLA-4 blockade in lung cancer. Study-wide results and limits: In blood, early T cell clone dynamics reportedly predicted response best, together with interferon-beta. In blood, tumor-derived TCR clones expanded after radiotherapy plus ipilimumab.

The assay was immunoSEQ multiplex PCR, and TCRdb's table has in-frame clones only and misses some. Here the sample spans fewer than 100,000 clones, roughly four fifths being singletons. Worth noting for this clone: Its antigen remains unidentified.

The CDR3 is 13 residues long. Trimming took off 1 base at V and 2 bases at J, with 6 bases between the two ends. Germline V gene lookup returns CDR1 LGHNA and CDR2 YNFKEQ. The TCR comes from a human donor with non-small cell lung cancer who had stable disease on radiotherapy plus ipilimumab. The genes are TRBV4-2 and TRBJ2-7, with D unclear. This material consisted of peripheral blood, taken from a patient treated with radiotherapy plus ipilimumab. CDR3 sequence: CASSQGQAYEQYF. The DNA of the CDR3 is TGTGCCAGCAGCCAAGGGCAGGCCTACGAGCAGTACTTC.